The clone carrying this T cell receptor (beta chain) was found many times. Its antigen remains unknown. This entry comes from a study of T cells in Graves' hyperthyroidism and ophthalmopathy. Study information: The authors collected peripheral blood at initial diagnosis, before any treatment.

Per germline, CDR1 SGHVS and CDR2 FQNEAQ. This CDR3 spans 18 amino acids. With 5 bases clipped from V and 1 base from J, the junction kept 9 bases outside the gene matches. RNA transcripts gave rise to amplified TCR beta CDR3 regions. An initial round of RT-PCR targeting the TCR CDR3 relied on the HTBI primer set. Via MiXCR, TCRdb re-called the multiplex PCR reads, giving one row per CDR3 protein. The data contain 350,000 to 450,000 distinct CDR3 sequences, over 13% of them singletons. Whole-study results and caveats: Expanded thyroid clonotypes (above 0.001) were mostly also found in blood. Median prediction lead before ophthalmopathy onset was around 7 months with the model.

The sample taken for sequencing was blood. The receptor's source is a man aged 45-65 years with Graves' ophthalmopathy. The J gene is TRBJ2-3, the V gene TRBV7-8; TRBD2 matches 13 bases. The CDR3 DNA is TGTGCCAGCAGCGCGCTAGTTGGACTAGCGGGGGGCACAGATACGCAGTATTTT. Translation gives CASSALVGLAGGTDTQYF.